The 30 T cell receptor beta chains in this list originate from one sample, sequenced in a study of beta chain features in type 1 diabetes (dated by TCRdb to 2016 to 2018). Results and caveats for the whole study, not just this receptor: Type 1 diabetes patients showed a moderate but significant shortening of TCRB CDR3 length in all four CD4+ subsets.

The library was obtained by the immunoSEQ multiplex PCR assay. The High Capacity cDNA Reverse Transcription Kit was used to reverse transcribe all of the isolated RNA, meaning that expressed TCRB transcripts were what got sequenced. The clones in this table, taken by TCRdb from immuneACCESS, are in-frame only. Not every clone is retained; where verified, under half of the shortfall comes from an unresolved V gene, and the cause of the rest is unknown. The sample table holds roughly 290,000 clones, of which 15% were seen once. The ten largest make up 0.015% of the sample. What these receptors recognize is not known. What was sequenced was naive CD4+ T cells from blood. What the cell subset or site label conveys for this sample: true naive CD4+ T cells. These receptors were obtained from a man in his late teens or twenties with type 1 diabetes.

This clone was seen a few times. V usage is TRBV7-9 and J usage is TRBJ2-3; D unclear. This CDR3 spans 14 amino acids. Germline lookup yields CDR1 SEHNR and CDR2 FQNEAQ (reference sequence). Trimming left V 3 bases short and J 0 bases short, with 7 bases between. For the CDR3, the DNA is TGTGCCAGCAGCTTCTGGCTGAGCACAGATACGCAGTATTTT. Amino acids: CASSFWLSTDTQYF.

This clone was observed a handful of times. This rearrangement joins TRBV5-6 to TRBJ2-7, with 10 bases fitting TRBD2. V shed 5 bases, J shed 3 bases, and the junction held 5 bases outside the gene matches. The CDR3 contains 14 residues. CDR1 is SGHDT, CDR2 YYEEEE, per germline. The DNA of the CDR3 is TGTGCCAGCAGGGCAGCTAGCGGGAGCTACGAGCAGTACTTC. This codes for CASRAASGSYEQYF.

This clone was seen only a few times. V is TRBV5-1 and J is TRBJ1-1, with D possibly being TRBD1 (5 bases). The CDR3 has 16 amino acids. V lost 4 bases, J lost 4 bases, and 20 bases lay in between. The germline CDR1 and CDR2 sequences are SGHRS and YFSETQ. CDR3 in amino acids: CASSPGLGPGVTEAFF. CDR3 DNA sequence: TGCGCCAGCAGCCCGGGGCTAGGGCCGGGGGTCACTGAAGCTTTCTTT.

This clone has just a few counts. The CDR3 loop reads CASSLSGRYGYTF. Written as DNA, the CDR3 is TGTGCCAGCAGTTTATCAGGGAGGTATGGCTACACCTTC. The rearrangement uses TRBV28 and TRBJ1-2; a weak D match, TRBD1 (5 bases). In germline, CDR1 is MDHEN, CDR2 SYDVKM. The CDR3 contains 13 residues. Trimming took 1 base from V and 5 from J, leaving 8 bases between them.

The CDR3 coding sequence is TGTGCCAGCAGCGCGGACAGGGGCCCCCGAGATACGCAGTATTTT. As protein: CASSADRGPRDTQYF. This chain links TRBV7-2 with TRBJ2-3, with TRBD1 identical over 9 bases. CDR3 size: 15 residues. V was clipped by 5 bases and J by 5 bases; unmatched bases: 8. Per the germline V gene, CDR1 is SGHTA and CDR2 is FQGNSA.

The chain recombines TRBV20-1 with TRBJ2-7, with D possibly TRBD2 on 5 matching bases. CDR1 is DFQATT and CDR2 is SNEGSKA in the germline V gene (reference sequence). The CDR3 is 11 amino acids. The ends were cut back, 6 bases at V and 3 bases at J, with 9 bases in the middle. This CDR3 reads CSATGDYEQYF. CDR3 coding DNA: TGCAGTGCCACCGGGGACTACGAGCAGTACTTC.

This clone was detected only a few times. The chain employs TRBV11-2 and TRBJ1-1; weak D call: TRBD1 (5 bases). This CDR3 has 15 residues. Trimming removed 4 bases from V and 5 bases from J, with 17 bases in between. CDR1 is SGHAT, CDR2 FQNNGV, per germline. The DNA for the CDR3 is TGTGCCAGCAGCTCAGCAGGGTGGTCGTGGACTGAAGCTTTCTTT. It specifies CASSSAGWSWTEAFF.

Only a few counts were recorded for this clone. V is TRBV18 and J is TRBJ2-5; possible D gene TRBD1, 5 bases. Trimming took 6 bases from V and 5 from J, leaving 7 bases between them. The germline CDR1 and CDR2 sequences are KGHSH and LQKENI. This CDR3 is built from 11 residues. CDR3 nucleotide sequence: TGTGCCAGCTCGGGGCTCGAGACCCAGTACTTC. This codes for CASSGLETQYF.

V usage is TRBV23-1 and J usage is TRBJ2-3; 9 bases fit TRBD2. TRBV23-1 is flagged as an ORF with uncertain function. Losses at the gene ends were 1 base for V and 2 bases for J; bases not matched to a gene: 16. The CDR3 is 20 amino acids. The CDR3 bases are TGCGCCAGCAGTCAATTGCGGGGGGGGTTGCCGAAAAGGGCCACAGATACGCAGTATTTT. Its translation: CASSQLRGGLPKRATDTQYF.

CDR3 sequence: CASSQVLARSGVGTEAFF. As DNA, the CDR3 is TGTGCCAGCAGCCAAGTTTTGGCCCGCTCCGGGGTAGGAACTGAAGCTTTCTTT. V is TRBV14 and J is TRBJ1-1; D ambiguous. This CDR3 contains 18 residues. Looked up from germline, CDR1 is SGHDN and CDR2 is FVKESK. V lost 1 base and J lost 5, with 23 bases in between.

This chain joins TRBV20-1 and TRBJ1-5, with unresolved D. V was shortened by 6 bases and J by 11 bases, with 14 bases between the two germline ends. Germline CDR1 and CDR2: DFQATT and SNEGSKA (reference sequence). The CDR3 has 11 amino acids. The CDR3 DNA reads as TGCAGTGCGGAGGCGTTGTGGACCCAGCATTTT. Protein product: CSAEALWTQHF.

This rearrangement joins TRBV29-1 to TRBJ2-1; D unclear. With 0 bases removed from V and 0 bases from J, the gap between germline ends came to 6 bases. Germline CDR1 SQVTM, CDR2 ANQGSEA. This CDR3 spans 14 amino acids. The CDR3 bases are TGCAGCGTTGAAGACGCTAGCTCCTACAATGAGCAGTTCTTC. It encodes CSVEDASSYNEQFF.

Only a few counts were recorded for this clone. The chain joins TRBV2 to TRBJ2-1; 7 nucleotides agree with TRBD2. This CDR3 contains 13 residues. With V trimmed by 2 bases and J by 6 bases, 1 base remained unmatched. In germline, CDR1 is SNHLY, CDR2 FYNNEI. CDR3 sequence reads: CASSETSANEQFF. DNA of the CDR3: TGTGCCAGCAGTGAAACTAGCGCCAATGAGCAGTTCTTC.

The chain combines TRBV6-5 with TRBJ2-1; 8 positions agree with TRBD2. Germline values: CDR1 MNHEY, CDR2 SVGAGI. This CDR3 spans 14 amino acids. Trimming cost V 9 bases and J 0 bases; bases outside gene matches: 4. CDR3 sequence reads: CASSTSGSYNEQFF. For the CDR3, the DNA is TGTGCCAGTTCAACTAGCGGCTCCTACAATGAGCAGTTCTTC.

There are a few counts of this clone. The V gene is TRBV18, the J gene TRBJ2-5; 7 positions match TRBD1. CDR3 length: 14 residues. With V trimmed by 2 bases and J by 3 bases, 3 bases remained unmatched. Germline V gives CDR1 KGHSH, CDR2 LQKENI. The CDR3 bases are TGTGCCAGCTCACCAATTGGGACAGAAGAGACCCAGTACTTC. Protein sequence: CASSPIGTEETQYF.

The chain couples TRBV29-1 to TRBJ1-1, with TRBD1 matching over 11 bases. V gave up 6 bases and J gave up 5 bases; unmatched junction bases: 5. Germline assignment: CDR1 SQVTM and CDR2 ANQGSEA. The CDR3 is made up of 13 amino acids. CDR3 in amino acids: CSVDRGLRTEAFF. The CDR3, as DNA: TGCAGCGTGGACAGGGGGCTACGAACTGAAGCTTTCTTT.

The chain couples TRBV7-9 to TRBJ1-2; D remains unclear. V lost 5 bases and J 3 bases, leaving 19 bases between the germline ends. The CDR3 totals 16 residues. Looked up from germline, CDR1 is SEHNR and CDR2 is FQNEAQ (reference sequence). CDR3 DNA: TGTGCCAGCAGCCCCGACGACGAGAGGGCTTACTATGGCTACACCTTC. It yields the protein CASSPDDERAYYGYTF.

The gene calls are TRBV2 and TRBJ2-2; 9 bases fit TRBD2. The ends lost 6 bases at V and 4 bases at J; junction bases unmatched: 12. Germline CDR1 SNHLY, CDR2 FYNNEI. The CDR3 totals 17 residues. CDR3 amino acids: CASSYGTSSLATGELFF. CDR3 sequence (DNA): TGTGCCAGCAGCTATGGGACTAGCTCCTTGGCCACCGGGGAGCTGTTTTTT.

A remark on this clone: One junction end does not reproduce the germline sequence, and a read error may be involved. This CDR3 is also generated by other DNA sequences in the sample. The chain joins TRBV5-4 to TRBJ2-1; D is ambiguous. The CDR3 sequence is 12 residues long. CDR1 and CDR2 from the germline V gene are SGHNT and YYREEE (reference sequence). Here the CDR3 DNA reads TGTGCCAGCAGTTCCCGTTACAATGAACAGTTCTTC. The encoded protein is CASSSRYNEQFF.

This chain joins TRBV20-1 and TRBJ2-4; D is uncertain. This CDR3 region has 11 residues. CDR1 DFQATT and CDR2 SNEGSKA come from the germline V gene (reference sequence). V gave up 2 bases and J gave up 8 bases, with 7 bases separating them. The chain's CDR3 is CSARTSDIQYF. CDR3 coding DNA: TGCAGTGCTAGAACCAGTGACATTCAGTACTTC.

This rearrangement joins TRBV6-1 to TRBJ2-1, with 7 bases that match TRBD1. Looked up from germline, CDR1 is MNHNS and CDR2 is SASEGT. This CDR3 contains 14 residues. J lost 9 bases, V lost 6 bases, and 11 bases had no gene match. In DNA form, the CDR3 reads TGTGCCAGCAGAACCGTCGAGGGGGCGGGTGAGCAGTTCTTC. Protein sequence: CASRTVEGAGEQFF.

The chain uses TRBV4-3 and TRBJ1-2; D remains ambiguous. The germline V gene has CDR1 LGHNA and CDR2 YSLEER. The CDR3 is 15 residues long. V shed 0 bases and J shed 3 bases, with 11 bases lying between them. The CDR3 DNA sequence: TGCGCCAGCAGCCAAGATCTCAGGATCGACTATGGCTACACCTTC. Its translation: CASSQDLRIDYGYTF.

This clone was counted a few times. The chain is built from TRBV6-1 and TRBJ2-5; 12 bases map to TRBD2. V lost 8 bases and J lost 4; bases outside the gene matches: 8. The germline V gene has CDR1 MNHNS and CDR2 SASEGT. This CDR3 has 15 residues. The CDR3 is CASLIGLAGRETQYF. In DNA, the CDR3 is TGTGCCAGCCTGATTGGACTAGCGGGACGAGAGACCCAGTACTTC.

The chain couples TRBV21-1 to TRBJ2-2; the D call of TRBD2 is as the table states it, not checked on the DNA. TRBV21-1 has pseudogene status. This CDR3 region has 14 residues. The DNA of the CDR3 is TGTGCCAGCAGCAAACAGCGGGGGACCGGGGAGCTGTTTTTT. Its translation: CASSKQRGTGELFF.

This clone showed up just a few times. The J gene is TRBJ2-3, the V gene TRBV18, with D possibly being TRBD2 (5 bases). The CDR3 spans 19 residues. The germline V gene has CDR1 KGHSH and CDR2 LQKENI. V lost 3 bases to trimming and J lost 1 base, with 23 bases between them. CDR3 amino acids: CASSPRSISGTFGTDTQYF. CDR3 sequence (DNA): TGTGCCAGCTCACCGAGATCCATATCGGGAACATTCGGCACAGATACGCAGTATTTT.

This clone has a handful of counts. The same CDR3 is also encoded by other DNA sequences in this sample. The chain joins TRBV5-1 to TRBJ2-5; D is undetermined. CDR1 is SGHRS and CDR2 is YFSETQ in the germline V gene. The CDR3 extends over 13 amino acids. V was trimmed by 0 bases and J by 3 bases, leaving 6 bases between them. The CDR3 loop reads CASSLGQEETQYF. In DNA, the CDR3 is TGCGCCAGCAGCTTGGGCCAGGAAGAGACCCAGTACTTC. The variable domain in full, with the rest retrieved from reference TRBV5-1 and TRBJ2-5, is KAGVTQTPRYLIKTRGQQVTLSCSPISGHRSVSWYQQTPGQGLQFLFEYFSETQRNKGNFPGRFSGRQFSNSRSEMNVSTLELGDSALYLCASSLGQEETQYFGPGTRLLVL.

This clone was seen more than once but under ten times. The genes are TRBV29-1 and TRBJ2-5; D might be TRBD2 (5 bases). CDR3 length equals 14 residues. Germline CDR1 and CDR2: SQVTM and ANQGSEA. Between the trimmed V and J ends, which lost 4 bases and 5 bases, there was a span of 17 bases. CDR3 protein: CSVAGLLLGETQYF. DNA for the CDR3: TGCAGCGTTGCAGGACTTCTCTTGGGGGAGACCCAGTACTTC.

The rearrangement uses TRBV7-2 and TRBJ1-1; TRBD1 agrees at 7 bases. The J segment lost 4 bases and the V segment lost 3 bases, leaving 5 bases of the junction unmatched. This CDR3 contains 14 residues. CDR1 and CDR2 from the germline V gene are SGHTA and FQGNSA. CDR3 amino acids: CASSLTGLGTEAFF. Written as DNA, the CDR3 is TGTGCCAGCAGCTTGACAGGGCTGGGCACTGAAGCTTTCTTT. Drawing the rest from reference TRBV7-2 and TRBJ1-1, the complete variable domain is GAGVSQSPSNKVTEKGKDVELRCDPISGHTALYWYRQSLGQGLEFLIYFQGNSAPDKSGLPSDRFSAERTGGSVSTLTIQRTQQEDSAVYLCASSLTGLGTEAFFGQGTRLTVV.

V and J are TRBV11-2 and TRBJ1-2, with 8 bases that match TRBD1. The ends lost 5 bases at V and 7 bases at J; junction bases unmatched: 9. The CDR3 spans 14 residues. In germline, CDR1 is SGHAT, CDR2 FQNNGV. DNA for the CDR3: TGTGCCAGCAGCCCCCGGACAGGGACAGCTGGCTACACCTTC. The encoded protein is CASSPRTGTAGYTF.

In its sample, this clone was seen a few times. The CDR3 bases are TGCGCCAGCAGTCACGAAAGGACTTACCGGGCCCTACTCGAAAGCAATCAGCCCCAGCATTTT. Its translation: CASSHERTYRALLESNQPQHF. The genes are TRBV23-1 and TRBJ1-5; D not certain. TRBV23-1 is placed among ORFs of uncertain function. The length of the CDR3 is 21 residues. The V and J ends lost 3 bases and 1 base respectively, with 28 bases between them.